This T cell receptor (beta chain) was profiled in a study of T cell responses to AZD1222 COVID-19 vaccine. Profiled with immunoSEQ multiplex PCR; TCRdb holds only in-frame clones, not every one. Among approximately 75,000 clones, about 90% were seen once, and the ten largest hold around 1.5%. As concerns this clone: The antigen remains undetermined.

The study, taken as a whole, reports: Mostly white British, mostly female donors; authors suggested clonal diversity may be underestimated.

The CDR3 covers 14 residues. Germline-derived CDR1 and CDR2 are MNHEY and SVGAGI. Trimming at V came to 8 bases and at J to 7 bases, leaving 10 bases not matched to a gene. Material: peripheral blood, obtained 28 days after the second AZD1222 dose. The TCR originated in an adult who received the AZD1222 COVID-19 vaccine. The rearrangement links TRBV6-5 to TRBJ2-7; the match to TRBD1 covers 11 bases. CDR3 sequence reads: CASSRGTGGLEQYF. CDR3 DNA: TGTGCCAGCTCCCGAGGGACAGGGGGTCTGGAGCAGTACTTC.